Shown below are 14 T cell receptor beta chains from a single sample sequenced in a study of shared clonotypes between healthy human individuals. Here immunoSEQ multiplex PCR was the method, and the copy in TCRdb shows in-frame clones only, minus some. Of roughly 2 million clones listed, roughly 94% are singletons. Sequencing was carried out using naive CD4+ T cells sorted from blood. Subset meaning: CD45RA+ positively selected. These receptors were taken from a man between 18 and 35 years old in good health.

V is TRBV10-1 and J is TRBJ1-1; perhaps TRBD1 as D (6 bases). This CDR3 comprises 15 residues. The V gene lost 0 bases and the J gene lost 4 bases, with 12 bases spanning the gap. CDR1 WNHNN and CDR2 SYGVQD come from the germline V gene (reference sequence). CDR3 coding DNA: TGCGCCAGCAGTGAGTCGAGGGGGGATCTCACTGAAGCTTTCTTT. This gives the protein CASSESRGDLTEAFF.

The chain has TRBV14 and TRBJ2-1; 10 nucleotides align to TRBD2. This CDR3 has 15 amino acids. V lost 2 bases, J lost 6 bases, and 4 bases stayed unmatched. Germline-derived CDR1 and CDR2 are SGHDN and FVKESK. The CDR3, as DNA: TGTGCCAGCAGCCAACGGACTAGCGGCTCCAATGAGCAGTTCTTC. This codes for CASSQRTSGSNEQFF.

CDR3 sequence (DNA): TGCGCCAGCAGCTTGTCAGGGTACAAAAACATTCAGTACTTC. Translating gives CASSLSGYKNIQYF. The chain recombines TRBV5-1 with TRBJ2-4; D is possibly TRBD1 (5 bases). Per the germline V gene, CDR1 is SGHRS and CDR2 is YFSETQ. The CDR3 is 14 residues long. The germline V and J ends were trimmed by 1 base and 3 bases, with 8 bases remaining between them.

In DNA, the CDR3 is TGCAGCGTTATGGGACTAGCGGGTTTGAGCACAGATACGCAGTATTTT. Amino acid sequence: CSVMGLAGLSTDTQYF. This chain joins TRBV29-1 and TRBJ2-3; 12 bases fit TRBD2. V lost 5 bases and J lost 0; bases outside the gene matches: 6. This CDR3 has 16 residues. Germline V gene lookup returns CDR1 SQVTM and CDR2 ANQGSEA.

The rearrangement uses TRBV5-6 and TRBJ2-2; no firm D call. The V end was cut by 4 bases, the J end by 3 bases, with 25 bases between. CDR1 SGHDT and CDR2 YYEEEE come from the germline V gene. The CDR3 covers 19 residues. The CDR3 spells CASSHSITYRESDTGELFF. DNA of the CDR3: TGTGCCAGCAGCCACTCTATAACGTACAGAGAAAGTGACACCGGGGAGCTGTTTTTT.

V and J are TRBV10-3 and TRBJ2-7; possible D gene TRBD2, 5 bases. The CDR3 is made up of 12 amino acids. The ends were cut back, 6 bases at V and 4 bases at J, with 10 bases in the middle. Germline-derived CDR1 and CDR2 are ENHRY and SYGVKD. This CDR3 reads CAIRRVGYEQYF. In DNA, the CDR3 is TGTGCCATCAGGAGGGTTGGGTACGAGCAGTACTTC.

V is TRBV6-5 and J is TRBJ1-5; no firm D call. Trimming took 0 bases from V and 1 from J, leaving 4 bases between them. The V gene's germline CDR1 is MNHEY and CDR2 SVGAGI. The CDR3 totals 14 residues. CDR3 residues: CASSYSKSNQPQHF. DNA of the CDR3: TGTGCCAGCAGTTACTCGAAGAGCAATCAGCCCCAGCATTTT.

The V and J genes are TRBV27 and TRBJ1-1; maybe TRBD1 (6 bases). The CDR3 is made up of 15 amino acids. CDR1 is MNHEY, CDR2 SMNVEV, per germline (reference sequence). Trimming left V 8 bases short and J 1 base short, with 17 bases between. CDR3 region: CASSLFPQGNTEAFF. CDR3 bases: TGTGCCAGCTCACTTTTTCCACAGGGGAACACTGAAGCTTTCTTT.

The chain has TRBV29-1 and TRBJ1-2; TRBD1 might be the D (6 bases). V lost 7 bases to trimming and J lost 2 bases, with 11 bases between them. Germline V gene lookup returns CDR1 SQVTM and CDR2 ANQGSEA. The CDR3 sequence is 12 residues long. CDR3 DNA sequence: TGCAGCGCAAGACAGGAAAACTATGGCTACACCTTC. Protein product: CSARQENYGYTF.

Concerning this clone itself: The same CDR3 is also encoded by other DNA sequences in this sample. The rearrangement links TRBV11-2 to TRBJ1-5; D is ambiguous. Germline V gives CDR1 SGHAT, CDR2 FQNNGV. Trimming took off 1 base at V and 3 bases at J, with 4 bases between the two ends. The CDR3 has 13 amino acids. In DNA form, the CDR3 reads TGTGCCAGCAGCTTAGCAGACAATCAGCCCCAGCATTTT. Translated, it gives CASSLADNQPQHF.

This chain uses TRBV9 with TRBJ2-7; D not resolved. Germline V gene data show CDR1 as SGDLS and CDR2 as YYNGEE. Trimming removed 0 bases at V and 5 bases at J, with 12 bases between. CDR3 length: 14 residues. The CDR3 spells CASSVVPSGDEQYF. The CDR3 DNA sequence: TGTGCCAGCAGCGTAGTCCCCTCGGGCGACGAGCAGTACTTC.

About this clone: This CDR3 is also generated by other DNA sequences in the sample. The chain recombines TRBV6-1 with TRBJ2-5, with 15 bases identical to TRBD2. Germline CDR1 and CDR2: MNHNS and SASEGT. After removal of 4 bases from V and 2 bases from J, the junction contained 2 bases not matched to a gene. The CDR3 has 16 amino acids. The CDR3 DNA follows: TGTGCCAGCAGTGCCGGACTAGCGGGAGGGCAAGAGACCCAGTACTTC. This translates into CASSAGLAGGQETQYF.

The CDR3 spells CASSEANRANQPQHF. The CDR3 DNA follows: TGTGCCAGCAGTGAAGCGAACAGGGCCAATCAGCCCCAGCATTTT. The chain recombines TRBV2 with TRBJ1-5, with D possibly matching TRBD1 (6 bases). Germline CDR1 SNHLY, CDR2 FYNNEI. The V gene lost 0 bases and the J gene lost 3 bases, with 9 bases spanning the gap. The length of the CDR3 is 15 residues.

The chain links TRBV19 to TRBJ1-6; D is unclear. V was clipped by 5 bases and J by 7 bases, with 12 bases between them. The germline V gene encodes CDR1 LNHDA and CDR2 SQIVND (reference sequence). This CDR3 region has 14 residues. CDR3 in DNA: TGTGCCAGTAGTTACCGGGAGGGAAATTCACCCCTCCACTTT. This gives the protein CASSYREGNSPLHF. The whole variable domain, remainder taken from reference TRBV19 and TRBJ1-6, is DGGITQSPKYLFRKEGQNVTLSCEQNLNHDAMYWYRQDPGQGLRLIYYSQIVNDFQKGDIAEGYSVSREKKESFPLTVTSAQKNPTAFYLCASSYREGNSPLHFGNGTRLTVT.